This is a list of T cell receptor beta chains from one sample in a study of blood T cell repertoires in COVID-19. The data were produced by immunoSEQ multiplex PCR, yet TCRdb's version contains in-frame clones alone and is incomplete. The data show roughly 50,000 clones, with roughly 90% seen just once and 3.9% held by the top ten. Sequencing input: peripheral blood. The source of these receptors is a man aged 50 to 59 with acute or convalescent COVID-19. The CDR3 runs from the conserved cysteine through the conserved F or W. The D gene is left open where the match is weak. Size tells how often a clone was seen (once, few, many) or the class of an expanded clone, and some rows leave it out.

>NA|NA|TRBJ1-3|TRBV15
TGTGCCACCAGTACTGGAAACACCATATATTTT
CATSTGNTIYF
>NA|NA|TRBJ2-2|TRBV7-9
TGTGCCAGCAGCTTGGCAGGGCCGGACACCGGGGAGCTGTTTTTT
CASSLAGPDTGELFF
>NA|NA|TRBJ2-2|TRBV7-9
TGTGCCAGCAGCTTACGAGCGAACACCGGGGAGCTGTTTTTT
CASSLRANTGELFF
>NA|NA|TRBJ2-2|TRBV9
TGTGCCAGCAGCGTAATGGCCGAGGGATCCCTGAACACCGGGGAGCTGTTTTTT
CASSVMAEGSLNTGELFF
>NA|TRBD2|TRBJ2-3|TRBV4-1
TGCGCCAGCAGCCTAGGACTAGCGGACACAGATACGCAGTATTTT
CASSLGLADTDTQYF
>NA|NA|TRBJ1-1|TRBV5-6
TGTGCCAGCAGCTCAAACCCTGGACAGCCCAAAGCTTTCTTT
CASSSNPGQPKAFF
>NA|TRBD2|TRBJ2-7|TRBV4-1
TGCGCCAGCAGCCAAGAGCCCCTAGCGGGGGGGACCTACGAGCAGTACTTC
CASSQEPLAGGTYEQYF
>NA|NA|TRBJ2-5|TRBV5-6
TGTGCCAGCAGCGGCGGCCTCGCGACTTCTCAAGAGACCCAGTACTTC
CASSGGLATSQETQYF
>NA|NA|TRBJ1-1|TRBV5-4
TGTGCCAGCAGCTTGCAACAGTGGAACACTGAAGCTTTCTTT
CASSLQQWNTEAFF
>NA|TRBD2|TRBJ2-1|TRBV4-2
TGTGCCAGCAGCCAAGAATACAACGGACTAGCGGGAGTATATGAGCAGTTCTTC
CASSQEYNGLAGVYEQFF
>NA|NA|TRBJ1-1|TRBV6-5
TGTGCCAGCAGTCCGCCAGGGGTTGGGAAAGCTTTCTTT
CASSPPGVGKAFF
>NA|TRBD2|TRBJ2-7|TRBV7-6
TGTGCCAGCAGCCTGGGGACTAGCACTAGTTACGAGCAGTACTTC
CASSLGTSTSYEQYF
>NA|NA|TRBJ2-2|TRBV29-1
TGCAGCGTTGGAATAGACTACCCCGGGGAGCTGTTTTTT
CSVGIDYPGELFF
>NA|TRBD2|TRBJ2-5|TRBV27
TGTGCCAGCAGTTTTAGTGGTGCGGGAGATGTCGGGACCCAGTACTTC
CASSFSGAGDVGTQYF
>NA|NA|TRBJ2-1|TRBV18
TGTGCCAGCTCATCGGACTTCCCGGCGCAGTTCTTC
CASSSDFPAQFF
>NA|NA|TRBJ1-3|TRBV6-6
TGTGCCGGCTCCAACGGGGGGGGGAGTGGAAACACCATATATTTT
CAGSNGGGSGNTIYF
>NA|NA|TRBJ1-2|TRBV14
TGTGCCAGCAGCCTTGGGGGGTCGGCGATCTATGGCTACACCTTC
CASSLGGSAIYGYTF
>NA|TRBD1|TRBJ1-2|TRBV7-2
TGTGCCAGCAGCTTTACGACAGGGGCGCACGCTAACTATGGCTACACCTTC
CASSFTTGAHANYGYTF
>NA|TRBD1|TRBJ1-6|TRBV24-1
TGTGCCACCATGGGAAGACAGGGAGATTCACCCCTCCACTTT
CATMGRQGDSPLHF
>NA|NA|TRBJ2-7|TRBV27
TGTGCCAGCAGTTTGACAAGCGGAGGCGAGCAGTACTTC
CASSLTSGGEQYF
>NA|TRBD2|TRBJ2-3|TRBV19
TGTGCCAGTACCCCAATTGGGACTAGCGGACCACGTACGCAGTATTTT
CASTPIGTSGPRTQYF
>NA|TRBD2|TRBJ2-5|TRBV7-2
TGTGCCAGCAGCTTGAGCGGGAGTGGGGTGGAGACCCAGTACTTC
CASSLSGSGVETQYF
>once|TRBD1|TRBJ2-3|TRBV6-4
TGTGCCAGCAGTGCCGAGACAGGGGGCGCGGATACGCAGTATTTT
CASSAETGGADTQYF
>NA|NA|TRBJ1-5|TRBV27
TGTGCCAGCAGTTTAGGGCCGGAGGGCAATCAGCCCCAGCATTTT
CASSLGPEGNQPQHF